What follows are 17 T cell receptor beta chains derived from one specimen sequenced in a study of blood T cells in healthy people across ages. Combining a sample-barcoded 5' primer with a J-beta primer mix, a second PCR ran for about 7 to 11 cycles. TCRdb reprocessed the 5' RACE reads with MiXCR, giving one entry per CDR3 protein. The sample has 1.5 million to 2 million distinct CDR3 sequences; roughly 52% are singletons. Sequencing was performed on blood. The receptors originated from a woman between 35 and 50 years old in good health.

This sequence joins TRBV5-1 and TRBJ2-3, with D hard to call. V was pared by 1 base and J by 2 bases, with 8 bases between. CDR1 is SGHRS and CDR2 is YFSETQ in the germline V gene. The CDR3 is 14 amino acids. The CDR3: CASSLIGFTDTQYF. CDR3 bases: TGCGCCAGCAGCTTGATTGGTTTCACAGATACGCAGTATTTT.

The gene calls are TRBV5-1 and TRBJ1-4; 7 nucleotides align to TRBD1. The CDR3 is made up of 15 amino acids. Germline CDR1 SGHRS, CDR2 YFSETQ. The V and J ends lost 4 bases and 4 bases, in that order; junction bases with no gene match: 7. CDR3 DNA: TGCGCCAGCAGCATCCGGGACAGCCTTAATGAAAAACTGTTTTTT. Residues: CASSIRDSLNEKLFF.

There are a few counts of this clonotype. The rearrangement links TRBV20-1 to TRBJ2-4, with 9 nucleotides matching TRBD2. Trimming took 0 bases from V and 1 from J; bases not matched to a gene: 4. The CDR3 contains 16 residues. CDR1 and CDR2 (germline): DFQATT, SNEGSKA (reference sequence). The CDR3 nucleotides are TGCAGTGCTAGAGATTGGCTAGCGGGGGCCAAAAACATTCAGTACTTC. This encodes CSARDWLAGAKNIQYF.

The sample holds a few counts of this clonotype. The V gene is TRBV6-2 or TRBV6-3, the J gene TRBJ1-2, with 7 bases lining up with TRBD1. The germline gives CDR1 MNHEY, CDR2 SVGEGT. CDR3 length: 13 amino acids. V shed 6 bases, J shed 4 bases, and the junction held 5 bases outside the gene matches. The CDR3, as DNA: TGTGCCAGCAGGGATGGGACAGCCTATGGCTACACCTTC. Translated: CASRDGTAYGYTF.

The rearrangement links TRBV7-2 to TRBJ2-5; D is perhaps TRBD1 or TRBD2 (5 bases each). CDR3 length equals 14 residues. Germline V gene data show CDR1 as SGHTA and CDR2 as FQGNSA. Deletions cut 2 bases from V and 5 bases from J, with 12 bases between. CDR3 loop: CASSLHRGPETQYF. The CDR3 DNA follows: TGTGCCAGCAGCTTACATCGGGGCCCGGAGACCCAGTACTTC. The full variable domain, completed using reference TRBV7-2 and TRBJ2-5, is GAGVSQSPSNKVTEKGKDVELRCDPISGHTALYWYRQSLGQGLEFLIYFQGNSAPDKSGLPSDRFSAERTGGSVSTLTIQRTQQEDSAVYLCASSLHRGPETQYFGPGTRLLVL.

The gene calls are TRBV20-1 and TRBJ2-3, with D perhaps matching TRBD2 (6 bases). The ends were cut back, 5 bases at V and 1 base at J, with 16 bases in the middle. CDR1 is DFQATT and CDR2 is SNEGSKA in the germline V gene (reference sequence). CDR3 length equals 15 residues. CDR3 nucleotides: TGCAGTGCTCGAACGGAGGGATGGGGCACAGATACGCAGTATTTT. Translation: CSARTEGWGTDTQYF.

The chain couples TRBV20-1 to TRBJ1-5; TRBD1 aligns across 12 bases. Germline V gene lookup returns CDR1 DFQATT and CDR2 SNEGSKA (reference sequence). This CDR3 spans 17 amino acids. V was pared by 3 bases and J by 2 bases, with 8 bases of the junction left unmatched. The CDR3 nucleotides read TGCAGTGCTAGTACCGGGACAGGGGGCTTGGGCAATCAGCCCCAGCATTTT. Translating it yields CSASTGTGGLGNQPQHF.

V usage is TRBV6-5 and J usage is TRBJ2-3; 10 bases map to TRBD2. Germline trimming cut 5 bases from V and 1 base from J; bases unmatched to any gene: 3. The germline CDR1 and CDR2 sequences are MNHEY and SVGAGI. The CDR3 is made up of 15 amino acids. The CDR3 spells CASSTSGVGTDTQYF. CDR3 sequence (DNA): TGTGCCAGCAGTACTAGCGGGGTGGGCACAGATACGCAGTATTTT.

This rearrangement joins TRBV7-2 to TRBJ2-7; maybe TRBD1 (6 bases). TRBJ2-5 matches the DNA end more closely, so the J call is doubtful. The CDR3 covers 14 residues. The V gene's germline CDR1 is SGHTA and CDR2 FQGNSA. The CDR3 DNA reads as TGTGCCAGCAGCTTAGCGGGGGCATCCGAGACCCAGTACTTC. Translation: CASSLAGASETQYF.

This clonotype was counted many times. The V and J genes are TRBV27 and TRBJ2-1, with no clear D. Germline CDR1 reads MNHEY; CDR2 reads SMNVEV (reference sequence). There are 12 residues in the CDR3. Trimming took 6 bases from V and 6 from J, leaving 9 bases between them. The CDR3, as DNA: TGTGCCAGCAGCTTAACCCGCAATGAGCAGTTCTTC. Protein product: CASSLTRNEQFF.

The genes are TRBV4-2 and TRBJ1-2; 10 nucleotides match TRBD1. V trimming: 0 bases; J trimming: 8 bases; junction bases outside the gene matches: 3. This CDR3 comprises 14 residues. Per germline, CDR1 LGHNA and CDR2 YNFKEQ. CDR3 sequence reads: CASSQEDRGKGYTF. The CDR3 coding sequence is TGTGCCAGCAGCCAAGAGGACAGGGGGAAAGGCTACACCTTC.

This clonotype came up a few times. The V call is TRBV6-2 or TRBV6-3, the J call TRBJ2-1, with D unresolved. V lost 5 bases, J lost 0 bases, and 14 bases lay in between. Germline V gives CDR1 MNHEY, CDR2 SVGEGT. The CDR3 length is 16 residues. The CDR3 spells CASSRPTANSYNEQFF. As DNA, the CDR3 is TGTGCCAGCAGTCGACCCACAGCCAACTCCTACAATGAGCAGTTCTTC.

The chain links TRBV15 to TRBJ2-5; TRBD1 is a possible D gene (6 bases). Looked up from germline, CDR1 is LNHNV and CDR2 is YYDKDF (reference sequence). The CDR3 length is 16 residues. V lost 5 bases, J lost 5 bases, and 21 bases lay in between. CDR3 DNA: TGTGCCACCAGCGGGAAGATCCAGGGGAATCAGGAGACCCAGTACTTC. It encodes CATSGKIQGNQETQYF.

This chain links TRBV28 with TRBJ2-5, with TRBD2 identical over 10 bases. The J segment lost 4 bases and the V segment lost 5 bases, leaving 7 bases of the junction unmatched. The CDR3 is 15 residues long. In germline, CDR1 is MDHEN, CDR2 SYDVKM. The CDR3 DNA reads as TGTGCCAGCAGTGGCAGCGGGGGGGCCCGAGAGACCCAGTACTTC. Amino acids: CASSGSGGARETQYF.

Written as DNA, the CDR3 is TGTGCCAGCACTTCTCTTACTTCAGGGACCCGGGGTACGCAGTATTTT. It yields the protein CASTSLTSGTRGTQYF. The V and J genes are TRBV6-5 and TRBJ2-3, with D perhaps matching TRBD1 or TRBD2 (5 bases each). Trimming took 7 bases from V and 8 from J, leaving 25 bases between them. Germline CDR1 reads MNHEY; CDR2 reads SVGAGI. The CDR3 consists of 16 residues.

This chain uses TRBV12-3 or TRBV12-4 with TRBJ2-5; perhaps TRBD2 as D (6 bases). This CDR3 is built from 13 residues. V gave up 7 bases and J gave up 4 bases, with 13 bases separating them. In DNA, the CDR3 is TGTGCCAGCAATTGGGACTCGTCAGAGACCCAGTACTTC. Amino acids: CASNWDSSETQYF.

The chain recombines TRBV5-1 with TRBJ2-1, with 7 bases lining up with TRBD2. This CDR3 contains 14 residues. V shed 5 bases, J shed 6 bases, and the junction held 8 bases outside the gene matches. In germline, CDR1 is SGHRS, CDR2 YFSETQ. CDR3 in amino acids: CASRAGTILNEQFF. CDR3 nucleotide sequence: TGCGCCAGCAGGGCCGGGACTATACTCAATGAGCAGTTCTTC.